This T cell receptor beta chain was observed in a study of PD-1 blockade in classical Hodgkin lymphoma (dated by TCRdb to about 2020). As for the study more broadly: Nivolumab dosing was 3 mg/kg intravenously every 2 weeks, continuing until either disease progression or unacceptable toxicity. The study used TCR beta sequencing and CyTOF to define a peripheral blood immune signature of response to PD-1 blockade in classical Hodgkin lymphoma. General study outcomes and caveats: CD4+ but not CD8+ TCR diversity rose significantly by C4D1 (p=0.0027 vs p=0.16), most apparent in complete responders (p=0.02). Baseline diversity similar to that of newly diagnosed patients was observed in trial patients achieving complete response, whereas significantly lower diversity was observed in partial responders and progressors. The study was restricted to a single clinical trial cohort, and the causes of repertoire differences, possibly disease activity or prior therapy, were left undefined. Newly diagnosed patients were reported to have lower baseline TCR diversity than healthy donors, and relapsed/refractory patients were reported to have lower baseline TCR diversity still. Lower diversity was seen in patients whose nivolumab began less than 1 year after ASCT, and these patients were left out of later analyses so that immune reconstitution would not confound the results.

What the time point label conveys for this sample: cycle 2 day 1 (C2D1) of nivolumab. Every trial patient had relapsed after autologous stem cell transplantation, and cohorts A, B and C differed in prior brentuximab vedotin exposure. A total of over 55 patients with relapsed/refractory classical Hodgkin lymphoma made up the trial cohort, and each patient's best overall response was complete response, partial response or progressive disease. Single-agent nivolumab was administered to trial patients in the multi-cohort phase II CheckMate 205 trial. Best overall response was determined by an independent review committee according to the 2007 International Working Group response criteria. Trial PBMCs were obtained immediately prior to nivolumab initiation (C1D1) and on therapy at cycle 2 day 1 and cycle 4 day 1. Peripheral blood was collected in 8 mL Vacutainer Cell Preparation Tubes, from which PBMCs were isolated by centrifugation and then cryopreserved.

Worth noting for this clone: Its antigen target is currently unknown. Per-base qualities were not stored, and no clone one base away is much larger.

The Qiagen DNeasy kit was used to extract genomic DNA both from unsorted PBMCs and from the negatively selected CD4+ and CD8+ fractions. TCR beta CDR3 regions were subjected to amplification by immunoSEQ multiplex PCR with primers that anneal to V and J segments. A synthetic immune receptor repertoire was used to minimize amplification bias, and any remaining bias was removed computationally after sequencing. Concerning the study's data processing: Custom Python scripts were used to quantify repertoire diversity as the Shannon entropy index. Unsorted, CD4+ and CD8+ repertoires were analyzed separately, except for combined analyses in which CD4+ and CD8+ sequences were merged in silico. Clonal expansion was defined as a frequency increase of at least 2-fold after treatment compared with C1D1, and clones undetected at baseline were assigned a pseudocount of 0.5. Singleton clones were defined as clones with 0 or 1 copy at C1D1, and non-singleton clones were defined as clones with 2 or more copies. Clones expanded in unsorted samples were annotated as CD4+, CD8+ or unknown by matching protein sequences in sorted samples from the same patient. Wilcoxon tests on paired samples were used to test changes in diversity from C1D1 to C4D1. In TCRdb, the immuneACCESS table is reduced to in-frame sequences with V and J assigned. These tables do not hold every clone; where another copy was compared, an unresolved V gene accounts for under half, and the others remain unexplained. The V and J calls and clone size come from that table; D and trimming were worked out from the DNA. This sample holds more than 85,000 clones; 80% to 95% were observed only once. The ten largest make up about 2.7% of the sample.

Sequences MNHEY (CDR1) and SMNVEV (CDR2) are obtained from the germline V gene (reference sequence). V and J are truncated by 3 bases and 0 bases respectively, leaving an intervening sequence of 7 bases. Taken from cysteine to phenylalanine, the CDR3 has 14 residues. The only DNA kept is the CDR3, 42 bases in frame from the first base. The source was peripheral blood mononuclear cells (PBMCs), collected before the second cycle of nivolumab. This clonotype was obtained from a human donor with classical Hodgkin lymphoma. Recombination joined TRBV27 with TRBJ2-3; the D gene identity is not certain. The CDR3 sequence is CASSFGRSTDTQYF. The sequenced DNA is TGTGCCAGCAGTTTCGGCAGGAGCACAGATACGCAGTATTTT.